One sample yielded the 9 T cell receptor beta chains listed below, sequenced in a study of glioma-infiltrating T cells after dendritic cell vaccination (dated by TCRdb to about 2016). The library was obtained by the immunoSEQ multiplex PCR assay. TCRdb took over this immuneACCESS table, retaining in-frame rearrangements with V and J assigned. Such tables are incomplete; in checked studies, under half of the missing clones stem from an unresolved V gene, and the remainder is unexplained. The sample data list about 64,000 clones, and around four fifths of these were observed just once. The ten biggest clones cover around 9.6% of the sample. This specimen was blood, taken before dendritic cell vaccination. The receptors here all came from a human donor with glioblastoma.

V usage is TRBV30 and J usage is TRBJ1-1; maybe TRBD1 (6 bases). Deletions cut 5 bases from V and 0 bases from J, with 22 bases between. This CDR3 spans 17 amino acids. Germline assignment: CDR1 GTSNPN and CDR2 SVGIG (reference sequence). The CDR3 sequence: CAWDGGHLPGVNTEAFF. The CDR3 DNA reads TGTGCCTGGGATGGGGGACACCTCCCCGGGGTGAACACTGAAGCTTTCTTT.

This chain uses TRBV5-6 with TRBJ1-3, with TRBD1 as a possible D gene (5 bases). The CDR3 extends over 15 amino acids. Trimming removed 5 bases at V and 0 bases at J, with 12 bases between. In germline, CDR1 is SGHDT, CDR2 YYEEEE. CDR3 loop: CASREGRGSGNTIYF. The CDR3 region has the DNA TGTGCCAGCAGGGAGGGGAGAGGCTCTGGAAACACCATATATTTT.

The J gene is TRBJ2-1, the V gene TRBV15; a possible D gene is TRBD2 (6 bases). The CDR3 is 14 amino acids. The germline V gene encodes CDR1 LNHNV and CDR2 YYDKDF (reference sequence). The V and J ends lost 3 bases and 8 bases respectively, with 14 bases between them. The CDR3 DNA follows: TGTGCCACCAGCAGGGGGACTCGTTTTGATGAGCAGTTCTTC. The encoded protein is CATSRGTRFDEQFF. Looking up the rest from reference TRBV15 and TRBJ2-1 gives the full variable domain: DAMVIQNPRYQVTQFGKPVTLSCSQTLNHNVMYWYQQKSSQAPKLLFHYYDKDFNNEADTPDNFQSRRPNTSFCFLDIRSPGLGDTAMYLCATSRGTRFDEQFFGPGTRLTVL.

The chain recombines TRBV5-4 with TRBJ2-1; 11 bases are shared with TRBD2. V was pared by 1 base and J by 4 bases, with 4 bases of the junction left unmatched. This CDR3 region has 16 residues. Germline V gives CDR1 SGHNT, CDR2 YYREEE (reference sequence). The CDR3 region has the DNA TGTGCCAGCAGCTTGACTAGCGGGGGACAATACAATGAGCAGTTCTTC. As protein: CASSLTSGGQYNEQFF.

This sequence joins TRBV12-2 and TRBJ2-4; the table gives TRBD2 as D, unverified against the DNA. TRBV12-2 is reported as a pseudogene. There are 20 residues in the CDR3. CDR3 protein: CASRPRGASGGAWAKNIQYF. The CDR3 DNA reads TGTGCAAGTCGCCCGAGGGGGGCTAGCGGGGGGGCGTGGGCCAAAAACATTCAGTACTTC.

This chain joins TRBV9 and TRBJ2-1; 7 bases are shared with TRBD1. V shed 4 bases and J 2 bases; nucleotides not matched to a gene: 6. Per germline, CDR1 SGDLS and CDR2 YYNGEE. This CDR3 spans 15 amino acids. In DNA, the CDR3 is TGTGCCAGCAGCACTCGGACAGGTCCCTACAATGAGCAGTTCTTC. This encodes CASSTRTGPYNEQFF.

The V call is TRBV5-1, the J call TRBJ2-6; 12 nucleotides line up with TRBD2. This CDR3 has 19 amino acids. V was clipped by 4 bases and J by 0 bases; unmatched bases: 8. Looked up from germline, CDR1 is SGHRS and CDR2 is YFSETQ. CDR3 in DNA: TGCGCCAGCAGCCCGATACTAGCGGGGGGTCCCTCTGGGGCCAACGTCCTGACTTTC. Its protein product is CASSPILAGGPSGANVLTF.

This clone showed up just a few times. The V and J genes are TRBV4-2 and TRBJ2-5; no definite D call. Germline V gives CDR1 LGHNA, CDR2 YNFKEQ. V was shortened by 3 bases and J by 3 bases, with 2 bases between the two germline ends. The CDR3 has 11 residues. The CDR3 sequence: CASSHEETQYF. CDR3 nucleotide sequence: TGTGCCAGCAGCCACGAAGAGACCCAGTACTTC.

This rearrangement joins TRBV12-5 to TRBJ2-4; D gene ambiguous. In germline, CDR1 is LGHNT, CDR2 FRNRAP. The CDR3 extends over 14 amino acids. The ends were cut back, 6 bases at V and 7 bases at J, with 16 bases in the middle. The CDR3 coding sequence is TGTGCTAGTGGGGAAATCGTAGCCGGGAACATTCAGTACTTC. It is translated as CASGEIVAGNIQYF.